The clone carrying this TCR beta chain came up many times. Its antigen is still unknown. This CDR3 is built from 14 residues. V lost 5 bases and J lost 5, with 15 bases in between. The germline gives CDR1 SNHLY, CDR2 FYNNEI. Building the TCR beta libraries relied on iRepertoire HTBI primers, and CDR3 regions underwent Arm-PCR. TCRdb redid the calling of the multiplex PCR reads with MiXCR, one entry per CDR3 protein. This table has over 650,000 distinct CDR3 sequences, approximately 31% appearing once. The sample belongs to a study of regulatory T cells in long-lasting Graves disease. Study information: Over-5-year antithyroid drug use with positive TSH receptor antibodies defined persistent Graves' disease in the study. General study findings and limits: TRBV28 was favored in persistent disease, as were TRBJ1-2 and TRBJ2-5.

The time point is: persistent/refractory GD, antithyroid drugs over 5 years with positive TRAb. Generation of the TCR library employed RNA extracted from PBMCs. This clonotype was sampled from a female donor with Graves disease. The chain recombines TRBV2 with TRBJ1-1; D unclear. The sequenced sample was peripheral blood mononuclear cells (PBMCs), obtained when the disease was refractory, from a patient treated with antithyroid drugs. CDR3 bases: TGTGCCAGCAGTCTGGAATCTGGGGATACTGAAGCTTTCTTT. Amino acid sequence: CASSLESGDTEAFF.